This TCR beta chain was found in a study of Graves' ophthalmopathy and Graves' hyperthyroidism. Aged 18 to 65, the patients with hyperthyroidism had under 2 months' duration and were newly diagnosed. None of the included patients had other autoimmune diseases, uncontrolled infections, pregnancy or lactation, as these led to exclusion. Beta-chain TCR CDR3 regions were amplified from RNA transcripts. An initial RT-PCR round employing HTBI primers preceded a second-round multiplex PCR. Each CDR3 protein gets one entry after TCRdb re-called the multiplex PCR reads with MiXCR. The sample consists of 560,000 or so distinct CDR3 sequences, just under 40% of them appearing once. General observations from the study: Cross-validated, the 13-signature model showed 87.88%/81.08% sensitivity/specificity, and 80%/75% in the test set. Most expanded thyroid clonotypes above 0.001 frequency also appeared in blood.

With respect to this clonotype: The target antigen is unknown. This clone may be a read error of a much larger clone one base away.

CDR1 is MGHRA, CDR2 YSYEKL, per germline. The length of the CDR3 is 13 residues. The sequencing input was peripheral blood or thyroid tissue (not recorded which). V is TRBV4-1 and J is TRBJ2-7; D is unclear. This clonotype was obtained from an adult man with Graves' hyperthyroidism. CDR3 sequence: CASGQDRFYEQYF. In DNA form, the CDR3 reads TGCGCCAGCGGCCAAGACCGATTCTACGAGCAGTACTTC.